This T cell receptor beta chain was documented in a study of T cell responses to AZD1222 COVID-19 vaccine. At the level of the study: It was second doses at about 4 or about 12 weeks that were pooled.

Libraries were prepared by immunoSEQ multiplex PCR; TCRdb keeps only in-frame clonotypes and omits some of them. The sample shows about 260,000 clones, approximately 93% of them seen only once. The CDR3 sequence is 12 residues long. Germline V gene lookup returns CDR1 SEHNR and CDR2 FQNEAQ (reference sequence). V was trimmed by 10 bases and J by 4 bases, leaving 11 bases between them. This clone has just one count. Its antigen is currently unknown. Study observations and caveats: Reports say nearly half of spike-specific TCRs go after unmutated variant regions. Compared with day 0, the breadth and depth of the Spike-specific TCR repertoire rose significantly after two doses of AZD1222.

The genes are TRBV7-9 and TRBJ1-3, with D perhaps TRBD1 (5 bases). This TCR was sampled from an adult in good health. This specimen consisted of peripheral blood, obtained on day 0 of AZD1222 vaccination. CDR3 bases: TGTGCCACCCAGGGTAACGGAAACACCATATATTTT. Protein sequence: CATQGNGNTIYF.